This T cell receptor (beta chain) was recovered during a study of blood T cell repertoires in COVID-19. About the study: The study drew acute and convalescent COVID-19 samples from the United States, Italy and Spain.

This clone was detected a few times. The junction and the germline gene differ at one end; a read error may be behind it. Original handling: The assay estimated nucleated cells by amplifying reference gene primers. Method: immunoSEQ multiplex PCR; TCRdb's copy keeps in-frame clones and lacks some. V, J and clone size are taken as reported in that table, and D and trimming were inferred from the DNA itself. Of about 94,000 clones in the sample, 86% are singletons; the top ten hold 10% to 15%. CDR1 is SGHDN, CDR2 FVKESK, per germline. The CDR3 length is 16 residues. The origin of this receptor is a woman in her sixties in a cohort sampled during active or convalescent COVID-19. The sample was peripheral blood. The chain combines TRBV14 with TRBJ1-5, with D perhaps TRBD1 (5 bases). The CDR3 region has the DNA TGTGCCAGCAGCGAAGAGAGACAGTTACGCAATCAGCCCCAGCATTTT. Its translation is CASSEERQLRNQPQHF.